The 19 T cell receptor beta chains given below trace back to one sample, sequenced in a study of cytotoxic CD8 clonotypes in ibrutinib-treated CLL. The protocol was immunoSEQ multiplex PCR, while the TCRdb copy is restricted to in-frame clones and leaves out a portion. Of under 200,000 clones in the sample, 70% to 85% were seen once. Here the sequenced sample was PBMCs, taken after 12 months of ibrutinib treatment. These receptors were taken from a human donor with chronic lymphocytic leukemia.

This chain links TRBV19 with TRBJ1-1; D not resolved. The V end was cut by 3 bases, the J end by 10 bases, with 15 bases between. Per the germline V gene, CDR1 is LNHDA and CDR2 is SQIVND (reference sequence). There are 13 residues in the CDR3. CDR3 bases: TGTGCCAGTAGTATGGGCAGACCGACGGGAGCTTTCTTT. Translation: CASSMGRPTGAFF.

V and J are TRBV6-1 and TRBJ1-1; D unresolved. Germline CDR1 and CDR2: MNHNS and SASEGT. The CDR3 contains 14 residues. The V end lost 4 bases, the J end lost 0 bases, and 9 bases lay between the germline ends. The CDR3 is CASSGYSVNTEAFF. For the CDR3, the DNA is TGTGCCAGCAGTGGATATTCGGTGAACACTGAAGCTTTCTTT.

J is TRBJ2-7 and V is TRBV6-6, with a tentative D call TRBD1 (6 bases). The CDR3 contains 15 residues. Germline V gene data show CDR1 as MNHNY and CDR2 as SVGAGI (reference sequence). V was pared by 6 bases and J by 5 bases, with 20 bases between. The CDR3 sequence: CASRMERGGPHEQYF. DNA of the CDR3: TGTGCCAGCAGGATGGAGCGAGGGGGTCCCCACGAGCAGTACTTC.

This clone appeared a single time. The rearrangement joins TRBV19 to TRBJ1-2; D unresolved. Trimming took off 4 bases at V and 8 bases at J, with 14 bases between the two ends. The CDR3 runs 13 residues. The germline CDR1 and CDR2 sequences are LNHDA and SQIVND (reference sequence). CDR3 sequence reads: CASSTDGAVGYTF. DNA for the CDR3: TGTGCCAGTAGTACCGACGGAGCCGTCGGCTACACCTTC.

This clone was recorded a few times. The rearrangement joins TRBV4-3 to TRBJ1-6; no firm D call. From germline, CDR1 is LGHNA and CDR2 YSLEER. The CDR3 covers 17 residues. Trimming left V 3 bases short and J 5 bases short, with 17 bases between. CDR3 residues: CASSQNTAGSNNSPLHF. The CDR3 DNA reads TGCGCCAGCAGCCAGAACACGGCAGGATCCAATAATTCACCCCTCCACTTT.

In DNA form, the CDR3 reads TGTGCCAGCAGCCCCCCCCGGGAGGGGGAGGGCACAGATACGCAGTATTTT. This encodes CASSPPREGEGTDTQYF. This chain joins TRBV7-9 and TRBJ2-3; 8 nucleotides agree with TRBD2. V dropped 5 bases and J dropped 1; count of bases not matched to a gene: 11. Looked up from germline, CDR1 is SEHNR and CDR2 is FQNEAQ (reference sequence). CDR3 size: 17 residues.

The chain links TRBV9 to TRBJ2-3; D uncertain. V shed 2 bases and J shed 5 bases, with 9 bases lying between them. This CDR3 comprises 13 residues. Per the germline V gene, CDR1 is SGDLS and CDR2 is YYNGEE. CDR3 residues: CASSVLHLDTQYF. CDR3 nucleotide sequence: TGTGCCAGCAGCGTTTTGCACTTAGATACGCAGTATTTT. Supplemented by reference TRBV9 and TRBJ2-3, the full variable domain reads DSGVTQTPKHLITATGQRVTLRCSPRSGDLSVYWYQQSLDQGLQFLIQYYNGEERAKGNILERFSAQQFPDLHSELNLSSLELGDSALYFCASSVLHLDTQYFGPGTRLTVL.

This chain connects TRBV25-1 to TRBJ1-2; 12 bases map to TRBD1. V dropped 1 base and J dropped 4; count of bases not matched to a gene: 1. The CDR3 is 15 amino acids. Germline lookup yields CDR1 MGHDK and CDR2 SYGVNS. The CDR3 sequence is CASSEWGQGAYGYTF. The CDR3, as DNA: TGTGCCAGCAGTGAATGGGGACAGGGGGCCTATGGCTACACCTTC.

CDR3 protein: CASSEGRANQPQHF. The CDR3 DNA reads as TGTGCCAGCAGTGAGGGCAGGGCTAATCAGCCCCAGCATTTT. This sequence joins TRBV2 and TRBJ1-5, with D possibly being TRBD1 (5 bases). V dropped 3 bases and J dropped 4 bases, with 10 bases sitting between them. CDR3 length equals 14 residues. Germline V lookup: CDR1 SNHLY, CDR2 FYNNEI.

The chain recombines TRBV7-3 with TRBJ2-2; 10 bases fit TRBD2. The junction had 11 bases not matched to a gene; V was cut back by 1 base and J by 0 bases. Germline CDR1 reads SGHTA; CDR2 reads FQGTGA. CDR3 length equals 20 residues. CDR3 in amino acids: CASSLKSGRALFANTGELFF. The CDR3 DNA sequence: TGTGCCAGCAGCTTAAAGAGCGGGAGGGCCCTGTTCGCGAACACCGGGGAGCTGTTTTTT.

V and J are TRBV5-4 and TRBJ2-6; no clear D gene. V dropped 4 bases and J dropped 1 base, with 12 bases sitting between them. This CDR3 has 16 amino acids. In germline, CDR1 is SGHNT, CDR2 YYREEE (reference sequence). CDR3 sequence reads: CASSPGWGSGANVLTF. The CDR3 DNA follows: TGTGCCAGCAGCCCGGGTTGGGGATCTGGGGCCAACGTCCTGACTTTC.

This chain uses TRBV5-6 with TRBJ2-1; TRBD2 aligns across 7 bases. Trimming at V came to 2 bases and at J to 6 bases, leaving 8 bases not matched to a gene. The CDR3 has 15 residues. Germline values: CDR1 SGHDT, CDR2 YYEEEE. The CDR3 spells CASSFGAGEGNEQFF. CDR3 nucleotides: TGTGCCAGCAGCTTTGGTGCGGGAGAGGGCAATGAGCAGTTCTTC. Based on the CDR3 plus reference TRBV5-6 and TRBJ2-1, the full variable domain is DAGVTQSPTHLIKTRGQQVTLRCSPKSGHDTVSWYQQALGQGPQFIFQYYEEEERQRGNFPDRFSGHQFPNYSSELNVNALLLGDSALYLCASSFGAGEGNEQFFGPGTRLTVL.

The V call is TRBV4-1, the J call TRBJ1-4; 9 nucleotides align to TRBD1. Germline-derived CDR1 and CDR2 are MGHRA and YSYEKL. This CDR3 region has 17 residues. V trimming: 4 bases; J trimming: 5 bases; junction bases outside the gene matches: 11. DNA of the CDR3: TGCGCCAGCAGCCCCCACCCTTCCGGGACAGGGAATGAAAAACTGTTTTTT. It codes for CASSPHPSGTGNEKLFF.

This CDR3 is CASSLWLTGGPEAFF. The CDR3 bases are TGTGCCAGCAGCTTATGGCTGACAGGGGGACCTGAAGCTTTCTTT. V gene TRBV7-2 combines with J gene TRBJ1-1; 9 nucleotides match TRBD1. The J segment lost 6 bases and the V segment lost 2 bases, leaving 7 bases of the junction unmatched. Germline lookup yields CDR1 SGHTA and CDR2 FQGNSA. The CDR3 totals 15 residues.

For the CDR3, the DNA is TGTGCCATCAGTGATCCCGGGACAGGGGGTGGAAACACCATATATTTT. This translates into CAISDPGTGGGNTIYF. The chain combines TRBV10-3 with TRBJ1-3; 11 nucleotides match TRBD1. The CDR3 length is 16 residues. CDR1 is ENHRY and CDR2 is SYGVKD in the germline V gene. V lost 3 bases and J lost 3; bases outside the gene matches: 4.

The rearrangement links TRBV5-5 to TRBJ1-5; 8 bases agree with TRBD1. Germline V gene data show CDR1 as SGHKS and CDR2 as YYEKEE (reference sequence). The CDR3 spans 14 residues. Losses at the gene ends were 2 bases for V and 6 bases for J; bases not matched to a gene: 4. This CDR3 is CASSLYRGGQPQHF. The CDR3 bases are TGTGCCAGCAGCTTATACAGGGGGGGTCAGCCCCAGCATTTT.

V is TRBV6-1 and J is TRBJ2-5; D call uncertain. The V and J ends lost 5 bases and 0 bases respectively, with 10 bases between them. Germline V gives CDR1 MNHNS, CDR2 SASEGT. The length of the CDR3 is 14 residues. CDR3 residues: CASSRDGYQETQYF. CDR3 bases: TGTGCCAGCAGTCGTGACGGGTACCAAGAGACCCAGTACTTC.

This clone was recorded a few times. Other DNA variants within this sample encode the same CDR3. The chain uses TRBV5-1 and TRBJ1-1; D uncertain. In germline, CDR1 is SGHRS, CDR2 YFSETQ. CDR3 size: 11 residues. Trimming took off 4 bases at V and 2 bases at J, with 3 bases between the two ends. The DNA for the CDR3 is TGCGCCAGCAGCCTAAACACTGAAGCTTTCTTT. It yields the protein CASSLNTEAFF.

About this clone itself: The same CDR3 also results from other DNA sequences found in this sample. The rearrangement links TRBV27 to TRBJ2-2; D call uncertain. The germline V gene has CDR1 MNHEY and CDR2 SMNVEV (reference sequence). The CDR3 is made up of 14 amino acids. The ends were cut back, 2 bases at V and 5 bases at J, with 9 bases in the middle. The chain's CDR3 is CASSLGPRTGELFF. The CDR3 nucleotides are TGTGCCAGCAGTTTAGGCCCCCGGACCGGGGAGCTGTTTTTT.